The 16 T cell receptor beta chains reported below all come from one sample, sequenced in a study of OX40 agonist ivuxolimab in advanced cancers. Sequencing was performed with immunoSEQ multiplex PCR; in TCRdb, only in-frame clones are kept and a portion is missing. Of some 58,000 clones listed, around four fifths were seen once; the top ten hold about 4%. Here the sequenced sample was CD4+ or CD8+ T cells sorted from blood, taken in a trial of the OX40 agonist ivuxolimab. The receptors shown here come from an adult with an advanced solid tumor such as melanoma, head and neck, liver or kidney cancer.

V gene TRBV5-1 combines with J gene TRBJ2-2; no reliable D call. This CDR3 is 16 amino acids long. Germline-derived CDR1 and CDR2 are SGHRS and YFSETQ. V lost 0 bases, J lost 4 bases, and 13 bases lay in between. CDR3 coding DNA: TGCGCCAGCAGCTTGGCCGGTGGGGTCAGCACCGGGGAGCTGTTTTTT. Amino acids: CASSLAGGVSTGELFF.

The rearrangement uses TRBV27 and TRBJ2-7; D remains ambiguous. Germline loops: CDR1 MNHEY, CDR2 SMNVEV (reference sequence). There are 15 residues in the CDR3. Between the trimmed V and J ends, which lost 6 bases and 2 bases, there was a span of 17 bases. CDR3 sequence: CASSHPARRAYEQYF. The CDR3 coding sequence is TGTGCCAGCAGCCACCCTGCTCGGCGAGCCTACGAGCAGTACTTC.

This clone occurred a few times. The chain is built from TRBV6-5 and TRBJ2-1; 8 bases fit TRBD2. V trimming: 5 bases; J trimming: 0 bases; junction bases outside the gene matches: 3. This CDR3 region has 15 residues. The germline V gene has CDR1 MNHEY and CDR2 SVGAGI. CDR3 region: CASSTSGSSYNEQFF. The CDR3 DNA sequence: TGTGCCAGCAGTACGAGCGGGAGCTCCTACAATGAGCAGTTCTTC.

The chain employs TRBV30 and TRBJ1-5; TRBD1 might be the D (5 bases). V gave up 3 bases and J gave up 0 bases, with 18 bases separating them. Germline CDR1 is GTSNPN and CDR2 is SVGIG (reference sequence). The CDR3 is 17 amino acids. The CDR3 spells CAWSAAGTENSNQPQHF. For the CDR3, the DNA is TGTGCCTGGAGCGCCGCCGGGACCGAGAATAGCAATCAGCCCCAGCATTTT. Looking up the rest from reference TRBV30 and TRBJ1-5 gives the full variable domain: SQTIHQWPATLVQPVGSPLSLECTVEGTSNPNLYWYRQAAGRGLQLLFYSVGIGQISSEVPQNLSASRPQDRQFILSSKKLLLSDSGFYLCAWSAAGTENSNQPQHFGDGTRLSIL.

This clone was seen a few times. The genes are TRBV19 and TRBJ1-1; 7 bases are a match to TRBD1. The CDR3 covers 14 residues. In germline, CDR1 is LNHDA, CDR2 SQIVND (reference sequence). Losses at the gene ends were 4 bases for V and 4 bases for J; bases not matched to a gene: 6. This CDR3 is CASSTQGTSTEAFF. The DNA of the CDR3 is TGTGCCAGTAGTACACAGGGGACTTCCACTGAAGCTTTCTTT.

The J gene is TRBJ2-3, the V gene TRBV11-3; D call uncertain. Germline lookup yields CDR1 SGHNT and CDR2 YENEEA. Trimming took 2 bases from V and 2 from J, leaving 5 bases between them. The CDR3 has 13 residues. The CDR3, as DNA: TGTGCCAGCAGCTTATACCCCACAGATACGCAGTATTTT. This sequence encodes CASSLYPTDTQYF.

The chain combines TRBV28 with TRBJ2-1; TRBD2 aligns across 14 bases. After removal of 5 bases from V and 9 bases from J, the junction contained 6 bases not matched to a gene. Germline lookup yields CDR1 MDHEN and CDR2 SYDVKM. This CDR3 has 15 residues. DNA for the CDR3: TGTGCCAGCAGTACCGGGACTAGCGGGAGATCTGAGCAGTTCTTC. It specifies CASSTGTSGRSEQFF.

This clone was detected only a few times. This sequence joins TRBV7-3 and TRBJ2-3; no reliable D call. V was trimmed by 6 bases and J by 2 bases, leaving 3 bases between them. This CDR3 comprises 11 residues. The germline V gene has CDR1 SGHTA and CDR2 FQGTGA. The CDR3 DNA is TGTGCCAGCAGGTCCACAGATACGCAGTATTTT. Translation: CASRSTDTQYF.

The genes are TRBV5-1 and TRBJ1-3; 7 positions agree with TRBD1. Germline V gives CDR1 SGHRS, CDR2 YFSETQ. V gave up 0 bases and J gave up 2 bases; unmatched junction bases: 5. The CDR3 covers 16 residues. This CDR3 is CASSLGTGDAGNTIYF. The CDR3 DNA sequence: TGCGCCAGCAGCTTGGGAACAGGGGACGCTGGAAACACCATATATTTT.

V is TRBV4-1 and J is TRBJ2-1; TRBD2 aligns across 7 bases. This CDR3 region has 17 residues. The trim removed 4 bases at V and 0 bases at J, leaving 9 bases unmatched. Germline V gene lookup returns CDR1 MGHRA and CDR2 YSYEKL. CDR3 in amino acids: CASSRRGSLSSYNEQFF. CDR3 nucleotides: TGCGCCAGCAGCCGGCGGGGGTCTCTAAGCTCCTACAATGAGCAGTTCTTC.

The chain combines TRBV28 with TRBJ2-1; D is ambiguous. Trimming removed 3 bases from V and 3 bases from J, with 12 bases in between. Germline V gene data show CDR1 as MDHEN and CDR2 as SYDVKM. CDR3 length equals 15 residues. The CDR3 protein is CASSFPTESYNEQFF. The CDR3 bases are TGTGCCAGCAGTTTCCCCACCGAAAGCTACAATGAGCAGTTCTTC.

The CDR3 loop is CASSSQLRAEEKLFF. CDR3 nucleotide sequence: TGTGCCAGCAGCTCTCAACTGAGAGCCGAAGAAAAACTGTTTTTT. The chain joins TRBV7-9 to TRBJ1-4, with D unresolved. Germline V lookup: CDR1 SEHNR, CDR2 FQNEAQ (reference sequence). Trimming stripped 4 bases from V and 8 bases from J, with 17 bases between. The CDR3 has 15 residues.

The rearrangement joins TRBV6-6 to TRBJ2-7; the match to TRBD1 covers 8 bases. V was pared by 7 bases and J by 9 bases, with 17 bases of the junction left unmatched. CDR3 length: 15 amino acids. From germline, CDR1 is MNHNY and CDR2 SVGAGI (reference sequence). CDR3 protein: CASTGAGTGLWGQYF. For the CDR3, the DNA is TGTGCCAGCACCGGAGCCGGGACAGGTCTCTGGGGGCAGTACTTC.

V is TRBV19 and J is TRBJ1-1; 9 bases line up with TRBD1. Trimming at V came to 6 bases and at J to 6 bases, leaving 8 bases not matched to a gene. CDR3 length equals 14 residues. Germline V gives CDR1 LNHDA, CDR2 SQIVND (reference sequence). The CDR3 coding sequence is TGTGCCAGTAGGGGGATCGACAGGGGGGCTGAAGCTTTCTTT. This encodes CASRGIDRGAEAFF.

V usage is TRBV19 and J usage is TRBJ1-2, with D hard to call. This CDR3 spans 13 amino acids. Trimming cost V 3 bases and J 3 bases, with 8 bases left between them. Per the germline V gene, CDR1 is LNHDA and CDR2 is SQIVND (reference sequence). For the CDR3, the DNA is TGTGCCAGTAGTATCTTGGAAGACTATGGCTACACCTTC. It is translated as CASSILEDYGYTF.

CDR3 loop: CASSERGWPYEQYF. CDR3 bases: TGTGCCAGCAGTGAAAGGGGGTGGCCCTACGAGCAGTACTTC. V gene TRBV25-1 combines with J gene TRBJ2-7; perhaps TRBD1 as D (6 bases). Germline values: CDR1 MGHDK, CDR2 SYGVNS. CDR3 length equals 14 residues. Trimming removed 2 bases from V and 2 bases from J, with 10 bases in between.